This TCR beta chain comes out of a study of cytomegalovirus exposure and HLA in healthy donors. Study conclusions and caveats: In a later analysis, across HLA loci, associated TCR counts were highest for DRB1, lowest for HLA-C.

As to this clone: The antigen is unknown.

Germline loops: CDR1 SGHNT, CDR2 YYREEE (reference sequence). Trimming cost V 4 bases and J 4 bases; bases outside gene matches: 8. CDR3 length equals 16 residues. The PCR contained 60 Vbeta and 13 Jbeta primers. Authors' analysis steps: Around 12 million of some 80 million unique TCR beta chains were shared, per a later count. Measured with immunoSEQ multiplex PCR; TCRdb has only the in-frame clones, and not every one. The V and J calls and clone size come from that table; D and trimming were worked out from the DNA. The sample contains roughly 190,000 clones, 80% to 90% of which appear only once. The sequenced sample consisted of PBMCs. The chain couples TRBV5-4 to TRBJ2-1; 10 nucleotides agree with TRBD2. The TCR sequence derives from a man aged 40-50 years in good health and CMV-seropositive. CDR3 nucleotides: TGTGCCAGCAGCACTCCACCTAGCGGGAGTTACAATGAGCAGTTCTTC. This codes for CASSTPPSGSYNEQFF.